The 20 T cell receptor beta chains below come from one sample, sequenced in a study of T cell clonality in common variable immunodeficiency. Some clones are missing from TCRdb's copy, which holds only in-frame ones; the method was immunoSEQ multiplex PCR. This sample comprises 25,000 to 35,000 clones, none seen once only. What was sequenced was peripheral blood mononuclear cells. The source is a person aged 18 to 75 in good health.

There are many counts of this clone. Read data end 3 residues before the CDR3 end; the end is taken from the germline J gene. The gene calls are TRBV5-3 and TRBJ1-4; maybe TRBD1 (6 bases). TRBV5-3 is an ORF, with its function uncertain. The CDR3 is made up of 18 amino acids. V was trimmed by 6 bases and J by 0 bases, leaving 21 bases between them. The CDR3: CARIRGESGLATNEKLFF. The CDR3 bases that were read are TGTGCCAGAATCAGGGGTGAGTCCGGCCTCGCAACTAATGAAAAA.

This clone was counted at least ten times. Sequencing ends 3 residues short of the CDR3 end; the germline J gene provides the rest. V is TRBV5-1 and J is TRBJ1-3; 7 nucleotides match TRBD1. This CDR3 is 14 amino acids long. Germline CDR1 is SGHRS and CDR2 is YFSETQ. J gave up 6 bases and V 4 bases, and 7 bases lay outside the gene matches. CDR3 DNA, as far as it was read: TGCGCCAGCAGCCCAGACAGGGCAGAAAACACC. Translated, it gives CASSPDRAENT. The full CDR3 is CASSPDRAENTIYF.

This clone occurred many times. Read data end 3 residues before the CDR3 end; the end is taken from the germline J gene. This sequence joins TRBV4-2 and TRBJ1-2, with a weak D call TRBD1 (6 bases). Germline loops: CDR1 LGHNA, CDR2 YNFKEQ. The CDR3 length is 20 residues. The covered CDR3 bases are TGTGCCAGCAGCCGAAACCCCGGACTAGCGGGGGGCCGACCCACAGATACC. Residues: CASSRNPGLAGGRPTDT. The CDR3 in its entirety is CASSRNPGLAGGRPTDTYTF.

This clone showed up many times. The read gets to within 3 residues of the CDR3 end, and the germline J gene fills in the rest. The chain uses TRBV2 and TRBJ2-7; 10 nucleotides agree with TRBD1. With V trimmed by 6 bases and J by 4 bases, 9 bases remained unmatched. There are 15 residues in the CDR3. Germline V gives CDR1 SNHLY, CDR2 FYNNEI. The CDR3 region is CASRAGTGANYEQYF. The sequenced CDR3 bases are TGTGCCAGCAGAGCCGGGACAGGGGCAAATTACGAG.

At least ten counts were recorded for this clone. The read falls 3 residues short of the CDR3 end, and the missing part is taken from the germline J gene. The chain carries TRBV20-1 and TRBJ2-7; weak D call: TRBD1 (5 bases). The CDR3 length is 13 residues. Germline V gene data show CDR1 as DFQATT and CDR2 as SNEGSKA (reference sequence). The CDR3 region is CVGARASPYEQYF. Incomplete CDR3 DNA: TGCGTTGGGGCCCGGGCCAGTCCCTACGAG.

This clone was detected many times. Read data end 3 residues before the CDR3 end; the end is taken from the germline J gene. The genes are TRBV10-3 and TRBJ2-3; 10 bases line up with TRBD2. Germline V gene sequence: CDR1 ENHRY, CDR2 SYGVKD. The junction had 7 bases not matched to a gene; V was cut back by 4 bases and J by 3 bases. The CDR3 extends over 16 amino acids. The sequenced CDR3 bases are TGTGCCATCAGTGGAGGACCTAGCGGGAGTACAGATACG. Translating gives CAISGGPSGSTDT. In full, the CDR3 is CAISGGPSGSTDTQYF.

This clone was detected many times. Read coverage stops 3 residues before the CDR3 terminus; the germline J gene supplies the remainder. The rearrangement links TRBV12-3 or TRBV12-4 to TRBJ2-1; 11 bases map to TRBD2. J gave up 7 bases and V 5 bases, and 13 bases lay outside the gene matches. CDR3 length: 17 residues. The CDR3 is CASSPSSGGARGNEQFF. The CDR3 bases that were read are TGTGCCAGCAGTCCCAGTAGCGGGGGGGCCAGGGGGAATGAG.

This clone was recorded at least ten times. The read ends 3 residues before the CDR3 terminus; that terminus is restored from the germline J gene. The same CDR3 can be traced to other DNA sequences in this sample. The chain employs TRBV30 and TRBJ1-3; D gene ambiguous. Germline CDR1 is GTSNPN and CDR2 is SVGIG (reference sequence). Trimming cost V 8 bases and J 8 bases, with 19 bases left between them. This CDR3 spans 13 amino acids. The CDR3 loop reads CAAKRLGEDTIYF. Incomplete CDR3 DNA: TGTGCCGCTAAGCGGCTTGGGGAAGACACC.

This clone was detected a few times. The read is 3 residues too short to cover the CDR3 end, so that end is filled in from the germline J gene. The chain combines TRBV7-9 with TRBJ1-2; tentative D call: TRBD1 (5 bases). Germline-derived CDR1 and CDR2 are SEHNR and FQNEAQ (reference sequence). The CDR3 spans 15 residues. This CDR3 is CASSPRDSPPYDYTF. The CDR3 bases that were read are TGTGCCAGCAGCCCCCGGGACTCCCCTCCATACGAC.

This clone was seen many times. The CDR3 spells CASRAGFQGEETQYF. The CDR3 DNA, read in part, is TGTGCCAGCAGGGCTGGATTCCAGGGAGAAGAGACC. This chain uses TRBV5-4 with TRBJ2-5; D is possibly TRBD1 or TRBD2 (5 bases each). The read gets to within 3 residues of the CDR3 end, and the germline J gene fills in the rest. V lost 5 bases and J lost 3, with 17 bases in between. Per the germline V gene, CDR1 is SGHNT and CDR2 is YYREEE (reference sequence). The CDR3 consists of 15 residues.

Within the sample, this clone is medium-sized. Read data end 3 residues before the CDR3 end; the end is taken from the germline J gene. The chain is built from TRBV19 and TRBJ1-4; D possibly corresponds to TRBD1 (5 bases). Germline loops: CDR1 LNHDA, CDR2 SQIVND (reference sequence). There are 13 residues in the CDR3. The V end was cut by 5 bases, the J end by 7 bases, with 11 bases between. CDR3 sequence: CASSRQGSEKLFF. CDR3 DNA (partial): TGTGCCAGTAGTCGGCAGGGTTCTGAAAAA.

This clone was observed many times. The read ends 3 residues early relative to the CDR3; the germline J gene fills the gap. The chain uses TRBV10-3 and TRBJ1-5, with TRBD1 matching over 7 bases. Germline V gene lookup returns CDR1 ENHRY and CDR2 SYGVKD. The trim removed 0 bases at V and 7 bases at J, leaving 3 bases unmatched. The CDR3 has 14 amino acids. This chain's CDR3 is CAISESGGEQPQHF. CDR3 bases read: TGTGCCATCAGTGAGTCAGGGGGCGAACAGCCC.

On this clone: Read sequence stops 3 residues before the CDR3 end, and the germline J gene provides the missing end. The chain recombines TRBV19 with TRBJ2-4, with D perhaps TRBD1 (6 bases). CDR3 length: 14 residues. From germline, CDR1 is LNHDA and CDR2 SQIVND (reference sequence). The sequenced part of the CDR3 DNA is TGTGCCAGTAGTGAACAGGGCTCTAACTATGGT. Protein: CASSEQGSNYG. The whole CDR3 region reads CASSEQGSNYGQYF.

This clone was counted many times. The sequenced fragment ends 3 residues before the CDR3 boundary, so the rest is inferred from the germline J gene. The chain is built from TRBV5-4 and TRBJ1-2; 7 bases line up with TRBD1. Germline assignment: CDR1 SGHNT and CDR2 YYREEE (reference sequence). Trimming cost V 0 bases and J 3 bases; bases outside gene matches: 8. The CDR3 is 16 amino acids. CDR3 loop: CASSLGRRTGDYGYTF. The covered CDR3 bases are TGTGCCAGCAGCTTGGGGAGACGGACAGGCGACTATGGC. Full variable domain (rest looked up from reference TRBV5-4 and TRBJ1-2): ETGVTQSPTHLIKTRGQQVTLRCSSQSGHNTVSWYQQALGQGPQFIFQYYREEENGRGNFPPRFSGLQFPNYSSELNVNALELDDSALYLCASSLGRRTGDYGYTFGSGTRLTVV.

Turning to this clone: The CDR3 goes on 3 residues after the read ends, and that part is filled in from the germline J gene. The chain has TRBV11-1 and TRBJ2-1; weak D call: TRBD1 (5 bases). Germline V gives CDR1 SGHAT, CDR2 FQDESV (reference sequence). The ends were cut back, 1 base at V and 6 bases at J, with 7 bases in the middle. The CDR3 is made up of 13 amino acids. The CDR3 bases that were read are TGTGCCAGCAGCTTAGGGGGCGGCAATGAG. It translates to CASSLGGGNE. The full CDR3 reads CASSLGGGNEQFF. Drawing the rest from reference TRBV11-1 and TRBJ2-1, the complete variable domain is EAEVAQSPRYKITEKSQAVAFWCDPISGHATLYWYRQILGQGPELLVQFQDESVVDDSQLPKDRFSAERLKGVDSTLKIQPAELGDSAMYLCASSLGGGNEQFFGPGTRLTVL.

This clone was seen at least ten times. The sequence runs out 3 residues before the end of the CDR3; the remainder is reconstructed from the germline J gene. V usage is TRBV7-2 and J usage is TRBJ2-5, with 7 bases matching TRBD1. The CDR3 contains 14 residues. V lost 5 bases to trimming and J lost 1 base; unmatched junction nucleotides: 4. From germline, CDR1 is SGHTA and CDR2 FQGNSA. CDR3 residues: CASSRDSLQETQYF. The CDR3 bases that were read are TGTGCCAGCAGCAGGGACAGCCTCCAAGAGACC.

Regarding this clone: The CDR3 is cut off 3 residues early in the read; its end comes from the germline J gene. V is TRBV7-9 and J is TRBJ1-2; TRBD1 is a possible D gene (6 bases). CDR1 and CDR2 from the germline V gene are SEHNR and FQNEAQ (reference sequence). This CDR3 region has 15 residues. CDR3 loop: CASSLIQGSSYDYTF. Incomplete CDR3 DNA: TGTGCCAGCAGCCTCATTCAGGGGAGTTCCTACGAC.

This clone has a count of ten or more. The CDR3 extends 3 residues past the end of the read, so its final part is completed from the germline J gene. J is TRBJ2-1 and V is TRBV5-4, with TRBD2 identical over 12 bases. This CDR3 has 15 amino acids. V gave up 5 bases and J gave up 6 bases; unmatched junction bases: 6. Germline V lookup: CDR1 SGHNT, CDR2 YYREEE (reference sequence). The sequenced part of the CDR3 DNA is TGTGCCAGCAGTATTGGACTAGCGGGAATCAATGAG. Protein product: CASSIGLAGINE. The CDR3 in its entirety is CASSIGLAGINEQFF.

Ten or more counts support this clone. Sequencing ends 3 residues short of the CDR3 end; the germline J gene provides the rest. This chain connects TRBV5-1 to TRBJ2-5, with a tentative D call TRBD1 (5 bases). Trimming stripped 2 bases from V and 4 bases from J, with 6 bases between. The germline gives CDR1 SGHRS, CDR2 YFSETQ. This CDR3 is 12 amino acids long. The part of the CDR3 DNA that was read is TGCGCCAGCAGCTTCCAGGGAGAGACC. Translation: CASSFQGET. The whole CDR3 is CASSFQGETQYF.

In its sample, this clone was seen many times. The CDR3 end is not reached by the read, which stops 3 residues before it; the germline J gene fills it in. The J gene is TRBJ1-6, the V gene TRBV9; D call uncertain. CDR3 length: 14 amino acids. V was clipped by 4 bases and J by 6 bases, with 11 bases between them. Germline CDR1 is SGDLS and CDR2 is YYNGEE. Incomplete CDR3 DNA: TGTGCCAGCAGCTTTCAACTTACTAATTCACCC. Protein sequence: CASSFQLTNSP. The entire CDR3 reads CASSFQLTNSPLHF.